This TCR beta chain was captured in a study of cytomegalovirus exposure and HLA in healthy donors. Whole-study findings and limits: Later findings reportedly placed an Asian-associated ancestry cluster below the approximately 670-donor mean for N-insertions. Trimming of TCR beta V- and J-genes showed a link, identified in a later analysis, to a missense DCLRE1C variant. Researchers reported from a later analysis that most CMV-associated TCR beta chains appeared HLA-restricted.

Vbeta (60) and Jbeta (13) primers were used in the PCR. Generated by immunoSEQ multiplex PCR, the TCRdb table keeps only in-frame clones and is missing some. Among over 150,000 clones listed, under 80% were seen once. These donors counted as nominally healthy when sampled, but unrecorded immune exposures were likely. There are a few counts of this clone. The antigen is unknown. Material for sequencing was PBMCs. The sequence was collected from a man younger than 45 in good health and CMV-seropositive.

The CDR3 reads CASRVWDRGRDTEAFF. DNA of the CDR3: TGTGCCAGCAGGGTGTGGGACAGGGGTCGCGACACTGAAGCTTTCTTT. The J gene is TRBJ1-1, the V gene TRBV5-4, with 10 positions matching TRBD1. The CDR3 has 16 amino acids. Germline V gene sequence: CDR1 SGHNT, CDR2 YYREEE (reference sequence). V lost 5 bases, J lost 3 bases, and 10 bases stayed unmatched.